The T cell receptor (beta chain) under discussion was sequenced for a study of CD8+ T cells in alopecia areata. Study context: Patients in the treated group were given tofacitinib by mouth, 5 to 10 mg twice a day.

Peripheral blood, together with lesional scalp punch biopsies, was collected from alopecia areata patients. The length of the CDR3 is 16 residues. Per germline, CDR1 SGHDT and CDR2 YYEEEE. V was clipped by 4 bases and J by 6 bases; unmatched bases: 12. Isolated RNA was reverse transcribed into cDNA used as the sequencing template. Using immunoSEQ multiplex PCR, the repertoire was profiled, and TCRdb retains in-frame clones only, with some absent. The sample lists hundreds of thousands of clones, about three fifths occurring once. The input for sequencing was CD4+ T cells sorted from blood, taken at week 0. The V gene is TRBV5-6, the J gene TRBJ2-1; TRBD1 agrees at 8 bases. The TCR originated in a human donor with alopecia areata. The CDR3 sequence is CASSPGTGFNFNEQFF. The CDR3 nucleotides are TGTGCCAGCAGCCCGGGGACAGGCTTTAACTTCAATGAGCAGTTCTTC.